A selection of T cell receptor beta chains follows, all from one sample in a study of blood T cell repertoires in COVID-19. Sequenced by immunoSEQ multiplex PCR; TCRdb stores in-frame clones only, minus some. The table has about 290,000 clones, about nine tenths seen once. Sequencing was carried out using PBMCs or T cells enriched from blood (not recorded which). The receptors here all came from a woman in her thirties or forties who had recovered from COVID-19. The CDR3 runs from the conserved cysteine through the conserved F or W. The D gene is left open where the match is weak. Rows give clone size only sometimes, using once, few, many, or a class for an expanded clone.

TGTGCCAGCAGCTTAGGACTAGCGGGGAATAACCAAGAGACCCAGTACTTC	CASSLGLAGNNQETQYF	TRBD2	17	TRBV7-9	TRBJ2-5	NA
TGCAGCGTTGGTCGGGGGACCCAAGAGACCCAGTACTTC	CSVGRGTQETQYF	NA	13	TRBV29-1	TRBJ2-5	NA
TGTGCCAGCAGGGGCCAGGCCCATAGCAATCAGCCCCAGCATTTT	CASRGQAHSNQPQHF	NA	15	TRBV2	TRBJ1-5	once
TGCAGCGGCTGGGACAGCACTAACTATGGCTACACCTTC	CSGWDSTNYGYTF	TRBD1	13	TRBV29-1	TRBJ1-2	NA
TGTGCCAGCAGCACAGGGGCTGGGGCCAACGTCCTGACTTTC	CASSTGAGANVLTF	TRBD1	14	TRBV6-5	TRBJ2-6	once
TGTGCCAGCTCACCATCCGTTAGCGGGAAGGGCACAGATACGCAGTATTTT	CASSPSVSGKGTDTQYF	TRBD2	17	TRBV18	TRBJ2-3	NA
TGTGCCGGCCGGGACAGGGAGTATTCACCCCTCCACTTT	CAGRDREYSPLHF	TRBD1	13	TRBV6-6	TRBJ1-6	NA
TGCGCCAGCAGCTTGGCCACGGGGGAGGGGTACAATGAGCAGTTCTTC	CASSLATGEGYNEQFF	TRBD2	16	TRBV5-1	TRBJ2-1	NA
TGTGCCTGGACCAGGGGAGCCATGGTCACCGGGGAGCTGTTTTTT	CAWTRGAMVTGELFF	NA	15	TRBV30	TRBJ2-2	NA
TGTGCCAGCAGCCCAGGCAGGGGGACAGGGGGCGTCGATACGCAGTATTTT	CASSPGRGTGGVDTQYF	TRBD1	17	TRBV7-3	TRBJ2-3	NA
TGCGCCAGCAGCTTGGCGTCTAGGGGGCCGGACTATGGCTACACCTTC	CASSLASRGPDYGYTF	TRBD1	16	TRBV5-1	TRBJ1-2	NA
TGTGCCACCAGCAGAGGGGGCGGTGGAGGGGGCATCTATGGCTACACCTTC	CATSRGGGGGGIYGYTF	TRBD1	17	TRBV15	TRBJ1-2	NA
TGCGCCAGCAGGGAATGGACAGGGGGTTCTCCTGGCTACACCTTC	CASREWTGGSPGYTF	TRBD1	15	TRBV5-1	TRBJ1-2	NA
TGTGCCAGTAGAATAAACGACAGGGGAGATGGCTACACCTTC	CASRINDRGDGYTF	TRBD1	14	TRBV19	TRBJ1-2	few